This T cell receptor beta chain came from a study of CD8 T cells in Susac syndrome. Overall study: Patients with Susac syndrome were, at the time of blood collection, therapy-naive, maintained on corticosteroids, or maintained on intravenous immunoglobulin alone.

An input of about 0.5 to 1 ug of RNA was subjected to reverse transcription using random hexamers. An immunoSEQ multiplex PCR generated amplified TCR beta CDR3 products spanning 54 Vbeta and 13 Jbeta. A single record per CDR3 protein comes from TCRdb applying MiXCR to the immunoSEQ multiplex PCR reads. The sample shows about 150,000 distinct CDR3 sequences, roughly 95% of them seen only once. Between the trimmed V and J ends, which lost 6 bases and 8 bases, there was a span of 19 bases. Germline lookup yields CDR1 LNHDA and CDR2 SQIVND (reference sequence). The CDR3 sequence is 15 residues long. In the case of this clonotype: Its antigen is not known.

CD8+ and CD4+ blood T cells underwent TCR beta sequencing. Whole-study findings and limits: Clonal expansion did not appear in Susac syndrome CD4+ T cell repertoires.

The sample consisted of CD4+ T cells from PBMCs. The clonotype originates from a human donor with Susac syndrome. The V call is TRBV19, the J call TRBJ1-4, with a weak D call TRBD1 (6 bases). DNA for the CDR3: TGTGCCAGTAGCGGGGGGCCGACCTCGGGGGAAAAACTGTTTTTT. Translated: CASSGGPTSGEKLFF.